The 22 T cell receptor beta chains below all came from one sample that was sequenced in a study of blood T cell repertoires in COVID-19. Profiled with immunoSEQ multiplex PCR; TCRdb holds only in-frame clones, not every one. The sample shows fewer than 110,000 clones, approximately 88% of them seen only once. Sequenced: peripheral blood. These receptors came from a man in his forties with active or convalescent COVID-19.

The chain carries TRBV5-1 and TRBJ1-2; D unresolved. This CDR3 region has 13 residues. The germline V gene encodes CDR1 SGHRS and CDR2 YFSETQ. Trimming removed 4 bases at V and 7 bases at J, with 14 bases between. In DNA form, the CDR3 reads TGCGCCAGCAGCCCGGAACGGGGTTTTGGCTACACCTTC. Translating gives CASSPERGFGYTF.

The chain joins TRBV27 to TRBJ1-1; D gene ambiguous. This CDR3 spans 14 amino acids. Germline CDR1 MNHEY, CDR2 SMNVEV (reference sequence). Trimming pared 4 bases from V and 4 bases from J, leaving 13 bases between. The CDR3 DNA is TGTGCCAGCAGTTCGCTCCAATCCAGCACTGAAGCTTTCTTT. Translating gives CASSSLQSSTEAFF.

This clone was seen once. V is TRBV28 and J is TRBJ2-7, with D perhaps matching TRBD1 (6 bases). Between the trimmed V and J ends, which lost 4 bases and 6 bases, there was a span of 16 bases. Germline assignment: CDR1 MDHEN and CDR2 SYDVKM. The CDR3 extends over 14 amino acids. This CDR3 reads CASSYTTGGSEQYF. The CDR3 nucleotides read TGTGCCAGCAGTTATACGACAGGTGGGAGCGAGCAGTACTTC.

The chain joins TRBV7-9 to TRBJ1-1, with no clear D. Germline-derived CDR1 and CDR2 are SEHNR and FQNEAQ (reference sequence). The CDR3 length is 13 residues. V shed 7 bases and J shed 2 bases, with 11 bases lying between them. CDR3 amino acids: CASTLYSNTEAFF. CDR3 in DNA: TGTGCCAGCACCCTGTACAGCAACACTGAAGCTTTCTTT.

This sequence joins TRBV4-2 and TRBJ1-4; tentative D call: TRBD1 (6 bases). V was pared by 4 bases and J by 8 bases, with 8 bases between. Germline CDR1 reads LGHNA; CDR2 reads YNFKEQ. This CDR3 has 12 residues. As DNA, the CDR3 is TGTGCCAGCAGCCTCGACAGGGAAAAACTGTTTTTT. This translates into CASSLDREKLFF.

V gene TRBV29-1 combines with J gene TRBJ2-2; 7 nucleotides agree with TRBD1. Losses at the gene ends were 5 bases for V and 2 bases for J; bases not matched to a gene: 8. The CDR3 has 15 amino acids. Germline V CDR1 and CDR2: SQVTM, ANQGSEA. CDR3 amino acids: CSVLRTGDNTGELFF. CDR3 bases: TGCAGCGTTCTCCGGACAGGTGATAACACCGGGGAGCTGTTTTTT.

The rearrangement links TRBV11-3 to TRBJ1-1, with TRBD1 matching over 9 bases. In germline, CDR1 is SGHNT, CDR2 YENEEA. The junction had 5 bases not matched to a gene; V was cut back by 5 bases and J by 4 bases. The CDR3 sequence is 14 residues long. CDR3 sequence (DNA): TGTGCCAGCAGCCCGGGACAGGGAATCACTGAAGCTTTCTTT. As protein: CASSPGQGITEAFF.

The rearrangement links TRBV5-1 to TRBJ2-5; TRBD2 agrees at 12 bases. Per the germline V gene, CDR1 is SGHRS and CDR2 is YFSETQ. V was pared by 4 bases and J by 5 bases, with 9 bases of the junction left unmatched. The CDR3 runs to 16 residues. This CDR3 is CASSPMTSGSGETQYF. In nucleotides, the CDR3 is TGCGCCAGCAGCCCTATGACTAGCGGGAGTGGGGAGACCCAGTACTTC.

V is TRBV19 and J is TRBJ1-5; TRBD1 might be the D (6 bases). The CDR3 runs to 13 residues. The V gene's germline CDR1 is LNHDA and CDR2 SQIVND (reference sequence). V lost 5 bases and J lost 6, with 11 bases in between. CDR3 sequence reads: CASSGQFIQPQHF. In nucleotides, the CDR3 is TGTGCCAGTAGTGGACAGTTTATTCAGCCCCAGCATTTT.

The chain recombines TRBV7-9 with TRBJ2-1, with 10 bases that match TRBD1. This CDR3 contains 16 residues. The V and J ends lost 1 base and 7 bases, in that order; junction bases with no gene match: 7. CDR1 is SEHNR and CDR2 is FQNEAQ in the germline V gene (reference sequence). The CDR3 loop is CASSLEGTGEGNEQFF. The CDR3 DNA reads TGTGCCAGCAGCTTAGAGGGGACAGGGGAGGGGAATGAGCAGTTCTTC. Looking up the rest from reference TRBV7-9 and TRBJ2-1 gives the full variable domain: DTGVSQNPRHKITKRGQNVTFRCDPISEHNRLYWYRQTLGQGPEFLTYFQNEAQLEKSRLLSDRFSAERPKGSFSTLEIQRTEQGDSAMYLCASSLEGTGEGNEQFFGPGTRLTVL.

With respect to this clone: Other DNA sequences from this sample encode an identical CDR3 as well. The genes are TRBV2 and TRBJ2-7; TRBD2 is a possible D gene (5 bases). Per the germline V gene, CDR1 is SNHLY and CDR2 is FYNNEI. V was pared by 4 bases and J by 6 bases, with 7 bases between. The CDR3 is 11 amino acids. CDR3 nucleotides: TGTGCCAGCAGTGGGAGGAGCGAGCAGTACTTC. Residues: CASSGRSEQYF.

The V and J genes are TRBV24-1 and TRBJ2-7, with 8 bases lining up with TRBD1. With V trimmed by 3 bases and J by 2 bases, 2 bases remained unmatched. The CDR3 spans 14 residues. The germline CDR1 and CDR2 sequences are KGHDR and SFDVKD. CDR3 coding DNA: TGTGCCACCAGTGATACAGGGGGAACCTACGAGCAGTACTTC. This sequence encodes CATSDTGGTYEQYF.

The V call is TRBV20-1, the J call TRBJ2-7; D is unclear. V was trimmed by 4 bases and J by 4 bases, leaving 8 bases between them. This CDR3 has 11 amino acids. From germline, CDR1 is DFQATT and CDR2 SNEGSKA (reference sequence). Written as DNA, the CDR3 is TGCAGTGCTACTACCCATTACGAGCAGTACTTC. It is translated as CSATTHYEQYF.

This clone was detected a few times. The gene calls are TRBV5-1 and TRBJ2-6, with D unclear. The CDR3 sequence is 14 residues long. V lost 6 bases and J lost 4, with 11 bases in between. Germline V CDR1 and CDR2: SGHRS, YFSETQ. CDR3: CASIGLPGANVLTF. CDR3 nucleotide sequence: TGCGCCAGCATCGGGTTGCCCGGGGCCAACGTCCTGACTTTC.

V is TRBV19 and J is TRBJ1-3, with no clear D. The germline gives CDR1 LNHDA, CDR2 SQIVND (reference sequence). Between the trimmed V and J ends, which lost 7 bases and 0 bases, there was a span of 7 bases. The CDR3 is 13 residues long. In DNA, the CDR3 is TGTGCCAGTACCGGAGGCTCTGGAAACACCATATATTTT. Translation: CASTGGSGNTIYF.

The CDR3 loop reads CASSPGLAGVGSSTDTQYF. CDR3 in DNA: TGTGCCAGCAGCCCGGGACTAGCGGGAGTGGGGTCTAGCACAGATACGCAGTATTTT. J is TRBJ2-3 and V is TRBV7-6; 14 nucleotides align to TRBD2. CDR3 size: 19 residues. The germline gives CDR1 SGHVS, CDR2 FNYEAQ. The V segment lost 5 bases and the J segment 0 bases; nucleotides outside the gene matches: 10.

This chain joins TRBV28 and TRBJ1-5, with D possibly TRBD1 on 5 matching bases. V was trimmed by 4 bases and J by 11 bases, leaving 18 bases between them. The CDR3 spans 14 residues. Germline assignment: CDR1 MDHEN and CDR2 SYDVKM. The CDR3 loop reads CASSSHSSTEAQHF. DNA for the CDR3: TGTGCCAGCAGTTCTCACAGTTCGACAGAGGCCCAGCATTTT.

The J gene is TRBJ2-7, the V gene TRBV28; D is perhaps TRBD1 (7 bases). Trimming removed 7 bases from V and 1 base from J, with 8 bases in between. CDR3 length equals 12 residues. Germline values: CDR1 MDHEN, CDR2 SYDVKM. For the CDR3, the DNA is TGTGCCAGCACAGGGGGGTCCTACGAGCAGTACTTC. Its translation is CASTGGSYEQYF.

A few counts support this clone. The CDR3 sequence is CASSQGLTSGSSDTQYF. The CDR3 nucleotides read TGCGCCAGCAGCCAAGGTTTGACTAGCGGGAGCTCAGATACGCAGTATTTT. The V gene is TRBV4-3, the J gene TRBJ2-3; 12 nucleotides agree with TRBD2. The V gene end was trimmed by 1 base and the J gene end by 4 bases; junction bases not matched to a gene: 6. Per germline, CDR1 LGHNA and CDR2 YSLEER. The CDR3 has 17 residues.

The CDR3 protein is CASSKLGTSGSRQETQYF. CDR3 sequence (DNA): TGTGCCAGCAGCAAACTGGGGACTAGCGGGAGTCGACAAGAGACCCAGTACTTC. The chain combines TRBV6-2 or TRBV6-3 with TRBJ2-5; 14 nucleotides align to TRBD2. The germline CDR1 and CDR2 sequences are MNHEY and SVGEGT. This CDR3 has 18 residues. The V segment lost 6 bases and the J segment 2 bases; nucleotides outside the gene matches: 11.

The chain joins TRBV6-2 or TRBV6-3 to TRBJ2-7; the match to TRBD1 covers 7 bases. V dropped 5 bases and J dropped 2; count of bases not matched to a gene: 3. The CDR3 has 13 residues. Germline V gives CDR1 MNHEY, CDR2 SVGEGT. CDR3 sequence (DNA): TGTGCCAGCAGTACGGGACAGACCTACGAGCAGTACTTC. Protein sequence: CASSTGQTYEQYF.

The chain recombines TRBV7-2 with TRBJ2-3, with D tentatively TRBD1 (5 bases). The CDR3 length is 14 residues. V was shortened by 2 bases and J by 1 base, with 7 bases between the two germline ends. Per germline, CDR1 SGHTA and CDR2 FQGNSA. The CDR3 DNA follows: TGTGCCAGCAGCTTAATAGGGGGCACAGATACGCAGTATTTT. Amino acid sequence: CASSLIGGTDTQYF.